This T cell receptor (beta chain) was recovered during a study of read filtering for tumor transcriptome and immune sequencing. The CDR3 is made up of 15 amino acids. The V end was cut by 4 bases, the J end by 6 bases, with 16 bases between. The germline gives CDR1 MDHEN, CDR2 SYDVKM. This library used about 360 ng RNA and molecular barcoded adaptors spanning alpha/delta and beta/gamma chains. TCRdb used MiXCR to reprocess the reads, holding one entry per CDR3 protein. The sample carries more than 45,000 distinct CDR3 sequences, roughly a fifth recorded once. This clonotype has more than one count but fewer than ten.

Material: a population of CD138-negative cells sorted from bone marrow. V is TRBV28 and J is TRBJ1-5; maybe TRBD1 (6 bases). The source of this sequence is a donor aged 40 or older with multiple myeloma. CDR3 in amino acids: CASSSYQGLGQPQHF. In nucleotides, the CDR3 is TGTGCCAGCAGTTCGTATCAGGGGTTGGGTCAGCCCCAGCATTTT.